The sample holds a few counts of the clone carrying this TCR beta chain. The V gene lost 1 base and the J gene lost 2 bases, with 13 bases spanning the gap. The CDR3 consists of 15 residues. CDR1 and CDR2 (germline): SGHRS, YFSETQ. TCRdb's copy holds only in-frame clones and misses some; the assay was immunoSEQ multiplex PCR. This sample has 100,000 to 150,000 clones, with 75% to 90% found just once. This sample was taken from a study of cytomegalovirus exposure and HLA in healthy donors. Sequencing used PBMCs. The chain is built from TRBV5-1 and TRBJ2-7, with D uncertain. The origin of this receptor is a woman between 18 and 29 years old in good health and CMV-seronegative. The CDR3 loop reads CASSLMYERTYEQYF. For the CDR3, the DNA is TGCGCCAGCAGCTTGATGTACGAGCGTACCTACGAGCAGTACTTC.